Listed below are T cell receptor beta chains from one sample, sequenced in a study of blood T cell repertoires in COVID-19. This table comes from immunoSEQ multiplex PCR, and its TCRdb copy is limited to in-frame clones, with some not included. The sample includes over 200,000 clones, roughly 85% of them seen just once. Material: PBMCs or T cells enriched from blood (not recorded which). The receptors stem from a man aged 30 to 39 who had recovered from COVID-19. CDR3s include the opening cysteine and the closing phenylalanine or tryptophan. D genes are given only for firm matches. Clone size is shown for a subset of rows, as once, few, many or a class of expanded clone.

V gene: TRBV27
J gene: TRBJ2-1
clone size: NA
D gene: TRBD2
CDR3 protein: CASSLSPSPGLEWFF
CDR3 DNA: TGTGCCAGCAGTTTATCGCCAAGCCCGGGACTAGAGTGGTTCTTC

V gene: TRBV7-2
J gene: TRBJ1-4
clone size: NA
D gene: TRBD1
CDR3 protein: CASSPRQGSGKLFF
CDR3 DNA: TGTGCCAGCAGCCCACGACAGGGATCGGGAAAACTGTTTTTT

V gene: TRBV5-1
J gene: TRBJ2-7
clone size: few
D gene: TRBD2
CDR3 protein: CASSLGTSLFWEQYF
CDR3 DNA: TGCGCCAGCAGCTTGGGGACTAGTCTGTTTTGGGAGCAGTACTTC

V gene: TRBV18
J gene: TRBJ1-3
clone size: NA
D gene: TRBD1
CDR3 protein: CASSRDRGSGNTIYF
CDR3 DNA: TGTGCCAGCTCACGGGACAGGGGCTCTGGAAACACCATATATTTT

V gene: TRBV7-9
J gene: TRBJ1-1
clone size: once
D gene: NA
CDR3 protein: CASSLGQGMAAFF
CDR3 DNA: TGTGCCAGCAGCTTAGGGCAGGGGATGGCAGCTTTCTTT

V gene: TRBV2
J gene: TRBJ1-2
clone size: NA
D gene: NA
CDR3 protein: CASSVRNYGYTF
CDR3 DNA: TGTGCCAGCAGTGTGAGGAACTATGGCTACACCTTC

V gene: TRBV7-2
J gene: TRBJ1-1
clone size: NA
D gene: TRBD1
CDR3 protein: CASSGRGQDYTEAFF
CDR3 DNA: TGTGCCAGCAGCGGTAGGGGACAGGATTACACTGAAGCTTTCTTT

V gene: TRBV28
J gene: TRBJ2-7
clone size: NA
D gene: TRBD2
CDR3 protein: CASSIPWGGEQYF
CDR3 DNA: TGTGCCAGCAGTATCCCGTGGGGGGGCGAGCAGTACTTC

V gene: TRBV7-2
J gene: TRBJ2-1
clone size: NA
D gene: NA
CDR3 protein: CASSPIAIYNEQFF
CDR3 DNA: TGTGCCAGCAGCCCAATAGCCATTTATAATGAGCAGTTCTTC

V gene: TRBV11-2
J gene: TRBJ1-1
clone size: NA
D gene: NA
CDR3 protein: CASTPARTPEAFF
CDR3 DNA: TGTGCCAGCACCCCGGCTAGAACCCCTGAAGCTTTCTTT

V gene: TRBV6-5
J gene: TRBJ2-7
clone size: NA
D gene: NA
CDR3 protein: CASSYSNWTPYEQYF
CDR3 DNA: TGTGCCAGCAGTTACTCAAATTGGACTCCCTACGAGCAGTACTTC

V gene: TRBV1
J gene: TRBJ2-6
clone size: once
D gene: NA
CDR3 protein: CTSSQEAARQGEDSGANVLTF
CDR3 DNA: TGCACCAGCAGCCAAGAGGCGGCGCGGCAGGGGGAAGACTCTGGGGCCAACGTCCTGACTTTC

V gene: TRBV2
J gene: TRBJ2-5
clone size: NA
D gene: NA
CDR3 protein: CASSPGLGGFETQYF
CDR3 DNA: TGTGCCAGCAGCCCTGGGTTGGGGGGTTTTGAGACCCAGTACTTC

V gene: TRBV4-1
J gene: TRBJ2-3
clone size: NA
D gene: TRBD2
CDR3 protein: CASSQPGLASRDTQYF
CDR3 DNA: TGCGCCAGCAGCCAGCCCGGACTAGCGAGTCGAGATACGCAGTATTTT

V gene: TRBV29-1
J gene: TRBJ1-2
clone size: NA
D gene: NA
CDR3 protein: CSVVTEVNYGYTF
CDR3 DNA: TGCAGCGTTGTAACAGAAGTTAACTATGGCTACACCTTC

V gene: TRBV5-1
J gene: TRBJ1-1
clone size: NA
D gene: NA
CDR3 protein: CASSSTGNTEAFF
CDR3 DNA: TGCGCCAGCAGCAGCACAGGGAACACTGAAGCTTTCTTT

V gene: TRBV4-2
J gene: TRBJ2-3
clone size: NA
D gene: TRBD2
CDR3 protein: CASSQGERGGENTQYF
CDR3 DNA: TGTGCCAGCAGCCAGGGGGAGCGGGGGGGCGAAAATACGCAGTATTTT

V gene: TRBV12-3/TRBV12-4
J gene: TRBJ2-7
clone size: NA
D gene: NA
CDR3 protein: CASTREGYEQYF
CDR3 DNA: TGTGCCAGCACCCGTGAGGGCTACGAGCAGTACTTC

V gene: TRBV4-3
J gene: TRBJ2-2
clone size: few
D gene: NA
CDR3 protein: CASSQDAGLGELFF
CDR3 DNA: TGCGCCAGCAGCCAAGATGCGGGCTTGGGGGAGCTGTTTTTT

V gene: TRBV5-4
J gene: TRBJ2-1
clone size: once
D gene: NA
CDR3 protein: CASSLVPQLVVNEQFF
CDR3 DNA: TGTGCCAGCAGCTTGGTGCCCCAACTAGTCGTCAATGAGCAGTTCTTC

V gene: TRBV11-2
J gene: TRBJ2-7
clone size: NA
D gene: TRBD1
CDR3 protein: CASSTLETGPYEQYF
CDR3 DNA: TGTGCCAGCAGCACCCTAGAGACAGGGCCTTACGAGCAGTACTTC

V gene: TRBV28
J gene: TRBJ1-5
clone size: NA
D gene: TRBD1
CDR3 protein: CASSGQVGQPQHF
CDR3 DNA: TGTGCCAGCAGTGGACAGGTTGGTCAGCCCCAGCATTTT

V gene: TRBV2
J gene: TRBJ1-2
clone size: NA
D gene: TRBD1
CDR3 protein: CASSEDRVDYGYTF
CDR3 DNA: TGTGCCAGCAGCGAAGACAGGGTGGACTATGGCTACACCTTC

V gene: TRBV18
J gene: TRBJ2-7
clone size: few
D gene: TRBD1
CDR3 protein: CASSTGQGKNEQYF
CDR3 DNA: TGTGCCAGCTCCACGGGACAGGGGAAGAACGAGCAGTACTTC

V gene: TRBV6-1
J gene: TRBJ2-7
clone size: NA
D gene: TRBD2
CDR3 protein: CASSEDVAGRAGRDEQYF
CDR3 DNA: TGTGCCAGCAGTGAAGACGTTGCCGGTCGAGCAGGGAGGGACGAGCAGTACTTC

V gene: TRBV27
J gene: TRBJ2-7
clone size: NA
D gene: NA
CDR3 protein: CASSLVGANYEQYF
CDR3 DNA: TGTGCCAGCAGTTTGGTAGGGGCCAACTACGAGCAGTACTTC

V gene: TRBV10-2
J gene: TRBJ2-1
clone size: NA
D gene: NA
CDR3 protein: CASSELYNEQFF
CDR3 DNA: TGCGCCAGCAGTGAACTCTACAATGAGCAGTTCTTC

V gene: TRBV5-1
J gene: TRBJ1-4
clone size: NA
D gene: TRBD1
CDR3 protein: CASSNTGTEPNEKLFF
CDR3 DNA: TGCGCCAGCAGCAACACAGGGACAGAGCCTAATGAAAAACTGTTTTTT

V gene: TRBV27
J gene: TRBJ1-5
clone size: NA
D gene: NA
CDR3 protein: CASSLRGYNQPQHF
CDR3 DNA: TGTGCCAGCAGTTTACGGGGGTACAATCAGCCCCAGCATTTT

V gene: TRBV6-5
J gene: TRBJ2-2
clone size: NA
D gene: TRBD1
CDR3 protein: CASSRQGENTGELFF
CDR3 DNA: TGTGCCAGCAGCCGACAGGGGGAGAACACCGGGGAGCTGTTTTTT

V gene: TRBV6-2/TRBV6-3
J gene: TRBJ2-2
clone size: NA
D gene: TRBD1
CDR3 protein: CASSLDPWTGETGELFF
CDR3 DNA: TGTGCCAGCAGTCTCGACCCTTGGACAGGGGAAACCGGGGAGCTGTTTTTT

V gene: TRBV28
J gene: TRBJ2-7
clone size: once
D gene: NA
CDR3 protein: CASSFFQVGGGEQYF
CDR3 DNA: TGTGCCAGCAGTTTTTTTCAGGTGGGAGGGGGCGAGCAGTACTTC

V gene: TRBV27
J gene: TRBJ1-2
clone size: NA
D gene: NA
CDR3 protein: CASSSRDTSNYGYTF
CDR3 DNA: TGTGCCAGCAGTTCTCGGGACACTTCTAACTATGGCTACACCTTC

V gene: TRBV15
J gene: TRBJ2-1
clone size: NA
D gene: TRBD2
CDR3 protein: CATSGTSGNEQFF
CDR3 DNA: TGTGCCACCAGCGGTACTAGCGGCAATGAGCAGTTCTTC

V gene: TRBV23-1
J gene: TRBJ1-6
clone size: NA
D gene: TRBD1
CDR3 protein: CASSQSGGGGNSPLHF
CDR3 DNA: TGCGCCAGCAGTCAATCAGGAGGGGGCGGTAATTCACCCCTCCACTTT

V gene: TRBV3-1/TRBV3-2
J gene: TRBJ2-3
clone size: NA
D gene: NA
CDR3 protein: CARTGGSTDTQYF
CDR3 DNA: TGTGCCAGGACTGGGGGGAGCACAGATACGCAGTATTTT

V gene: TRBV7-2
J gene: TRBJ1-5
clone size: few
D gene: NA
CDR3 protein: CASSPGQSSNQPQHF
CDR3 DNA: TGTGCCAGCAGCCCCGGACAGTCTAGCAATCAGCCCCAGCATTTT

V gene: TRBV10-3
J gene: TRBJ1-2
clone size: NA
D gene: TRBD1
CDR3 protein: CATPPLQGAGYGYTF
CDR3 DNA: TGTGCCACCCCGCCTCTCCAGGGGGCCGGGTATGGCTACACCTTC

V gene: TRBV11-2
J gene: TRBJ1-6
clone size: NA
D gene: NA
CDR3 protein: CASSLTGLLIHTLHF
CDR3 DNA: TGTGCCAGCAGTCTCACAGGGCTCTTAATTCACACCCTCCACTTT

V gene: TRBV9
J gene: TRBJ2-1
clone size: NA
D gene: TRBD2
CDR3 protein: CASSSGDSGRGEQFF
CDR3 DNA: TGTGCCAGCAGCTCGGGAGATAGCGGGAGGGGTGAGCAGTTCTTC